This TCR beta chain was identified during a study of technical replicates of blood from a few donors listed by TCRdb under 2017. Library creation used the immunoSEQ multiplex PCR assay. Here the immuneACCESS table is served through TCRdb, limited to in-frame sequences with V and J called. Missing clones are a known gap in these copies; in checked studies unresolved V genes cover under half, and the rest lacks a known reason. This sample comprises roughly 81,000 clones, 86% of them detected only once. 4.5% to 6% of the sample rests with the top ten. CDR1 and CDR2 are drawn from the germline V gene: SGHVS, FQNEAQ. The CDR3, from cysteine to phenylalanine, totals 15 residues. The retained sequence is limited to the CDR3, 45 bases, with the frame set at the first base. From V the trimming removes 5 bases and from J it removes 3 bases, while the gene matches leave 5 bases of the junction unaccounted for.

Concerning this clone itself: The target of this receptor is not known. The sample holds no much larger clone one base away, and base qualities are not on file.

This clonotype originated in a human donor in good health. Some clones in this sample may be carry-over from other donors' samples. Sequenced material: PBMCs. The rearranged segments are TRBV7-8 and TRBJ2-7, and 12 junctional nucleotides match TRBD2. The encoded CDR3 is CASSLRLAGDYEQYF. The base sequence is TGTGCCAGCAGCCTCCGACTAGCGGGGGACTACGAGCAGTACTTC.